Below are 26 T cell receptor beta chains sequenced from a single sample in a study of cytomegalovirus exposure and HLA in healthy donors (dated by TCRdb to the late 2010s). Library creation used the immunoSEQ multiplex PCR assay. For the multiplex PCR, a mixture combining 60 forward primers for TCR Vbeta segments and 13 reverse primers for TCR Jbeta segments was used. Here the immuneACCESS table is served through TCRdb, limited to in-frame sequences with V and J called. Missing clones are a known gap in these copies; in checked studies unresolved V genes cover under half, and the rest lacks a known reason. A total of some 160,000 clones appear in this sample, 65% to 85% of them only once. Clones ranked in the top ten supply less than 4% of the sample. Sequences were obtained from PBMCs. All receptors come from a male donor in good health and CMV-seronegative.

The rearrangement uses TRBV10-3 and TRBJ2-7; 7 nucleotides line up with TRBD2. The trim removed 2 bases at V and 1 base at J, leaving 8 bases unmatched. CDR3 length: 16 residues. The germline CDR1 and CDR2 sequences are ENHRY and SYGVKD. The CDR3 DNA reads as TGTGCCATCAGTGAGCAAGGACACGGGGGGTCCTACGAGCAGTACTTC. Amino acids: CAISEQGHGGSYEQYF.

The chain links TRBV4-2 to TRBJ2-5; perhaps TRBD2 as D (7 bases). The germline CDR1 and CDR2 sequences are LGHNA and YNFKEQ. V shed 4 bases and J shed 3 bases, with 21 bases lying between them. The CDR3 length is 17 residues. The CDR3: CASSLPGGEGGKETQYF. Written as DNA, the CDR3 is TGTGCCAGCAGCCTCCCCGGGGGAGAGGGGGGGAAAGAGACCCAGTACTTC.

The CDR3 nucleotides read TGTGCCAGCAGCCCTGGGGGACAGGGGGCGCCCGGAAAGACCCAGTACTTC. This codes for CASSPGGQGAPGKTQYF. The rearrangement uses TRBV5-4 and TRBJ2-5, with 12 bases identical to TRBD1. The CDR3 sequence is 17 residues long. Germline CDR1 SGHNT, CDR2 YYREEE (reference sequence). Trimming at V came to 4 bases and at J to 6 bases, leaving 13 bases not matched to a gene.

The rearrangement joins TRBV6-1 to TRBJ2-3; 8 bases map to TRBD1. The CDR3 contains 15 residues. After removal of 3 bases from V and 2 bases from J, the junction contained 4 bases not matched to a gene. Germline assignment: CDR1 MNHNS and CDR2 SASEGT. CDR3 protein: CASSDGQGHTDTQYF. For the CDR3, the DNA is TGTGCCAGCAGTGATGGACAGGGACACACAGATACGCAGTATTTT.

V gene TRBV5-1 combines with J gene TRBJ1-1, with a possible D match to TRBD1 (6 bases). The CDR3 length is 13 residues. Between the trimmed V and J ends, which lost 2 bases and 8 bases, there was a span of 13 bases. Germline V gene lookup returns CDR1 SGHRS and CDR2 YFSETQ. In DNA, the CDR3 is TGCGCCAGCAGCTTAGGACAGAGCGGAGAAGCTTTCTTT. It translates to CASSLGQSGEAFF.

The rearrangement joins TRBV14 to TRBJ2-5; TRBD2 matches 8 bases. The germline V gene encodes CDR1 SGHDN and CDR2 FVKESK. After removal of 0 bases from V and 5 bases from J, the junction contained 8 bases not matched to a gene. CDR3 size: 16 residues. The CDR3 protein is CASSQEAGVRRETQYF. CDR3 sequence (DNA): TGTGCCAGCAGCCAAGAAGCGGGGGTGCGTAGGGAGACCCAGTACTTC.

This chain joins TRBV11-2 and TRBJ2-5; weak D call: TRBD2 (5 bases). With 0 bases removed from V and 5 bases from J, the gap between germline ends came to 13 bases. The CDR3 spans 15 residues. In germline, CDR1 is SGHAT, CDR2 FQNNGV. The CDR3 DNA is TGTGCCAGCAGCTTAGAAACGGGCCGAGGGGAGACCCAGTACTTC. As protein: CASSLETGRGETQYF.

The chain uses TRBV7-2 and TRBJ2-5; 8 bases line up with TRBD2. The J call is doubtful: the DNA matches TRBJ2-7 better. The CDR3 sequence is 17 residues long. From germline, CDR1 is SGHTA and CDR2 FQGNSA. The CDR3 sequence: CASSFRSLAGGTREQYF. CDR3 in DNA: TGTGCCAGCAGCTTTCGTTCTTTGGCGGGAGGAACCCGCGAGCAGTACTTC.

The V call is TRBV7-3, the J call TRBJ2-3; D ambiguous. The CDR3 loop spans 13 amino acids. The V gene's germline CDR1 is SGHTA and CDR2 FQGTGA. V lost 2 bases to trimming and J lost 4 bases, with 7 bases between them. The CDR3: CASSLPQSDTQYF. CDR3 bases: TGTGCCAGCAGCTTACCCCAATCAGATACGCAGTATTTT.

The chain combines TRBV30 with TRBJ2-5, with 8 bases lining up with TRBD1. V gave up 4 bases and J gave up 5 bases; unmatched junction bases: 3. CDR3 length: 12 residues. Germline lookup yields CDR1 GTSNPN and CDR2 SVGIG (reference sequence). CDR3 region: CAWTGGYETQYF. The DNA of the CDR3 is TGTGCCTGGACAGGGGGCTATGAGACCCAGTACTTC.

The rearrangement uses TRBV28 and TRBJ2-7; 11 bases align to TRBD2. CDR1 MDHEN and CDR2 SYDVKM come from the germline V gene. This CDR3 is 16 amino acids long. J lost 7 bases, V lost 5 bases, and 13 bases had no gene match. The CDR3 DNA sequence: TGTGCCAGCAGTGCCGTTAGCGGGAGGGCCTTTGAGGAGCAGTACTTC. This codes for CASSAVSGRAFEEQYF.

The J gene is TRBJ1-2, the V gene TRBV7-2; possible D gene TRBD1, 5 bases. From germline, CDR1 is SGHTA and CDR2 FQGNSA. V was clipped by 3 bases and J by 2 bases, with 7 bases between them. The CDR3 extends over 13 amino acids. CDR3 in DNA: TGTGCCAGCAGCTTCTCAGGGAACTATGGCTACACCTTC. It specifies CASSFSGNYGYTF.

The chain has TRBV7-2 and TRBJ2-7, with 8 bases lining up with TRBD1. The CDR3 sequence is 14 residues long. The germline V gene has CDR1 SGHTA and CDR2 FQGNSA. V was pared by 8 bases and J by 0 bases, with 6 bases of the junction left unmatched. The CDR3 region is CASSFGTGSYEQYF. The CDR3 nucleotides read TGTGCCAGCTCCTTTGGGACAGGCTCCTACGAGCAGTACTTC.

The genes are TRBV7-2 and TRBJ1-5; D gene ambiguous. V gave up 0 bases and J gave up 0 bases, with 3 bases separating them. Per germline, CDR1 SGHTA and CDR2 FQGNSA. The CDR3 is made up of 14 amino acids. In DNA, the CDR3 is TGTGCCAGCAGCTTAGCGAGTAGCAATCAGCCCCAGCATTTT. Its translation: CASSLASSNQPQHF.

CDR3 region: CASSHRGQLNTGELFF. The CDR3 DNA reads TGCGCCAGCAGCCATCGGGGACAGCTTAACACCGGGGAGCTGTTTTTT. This chain joins TRBV5-1 and TRBJ2-2, with 7 bases fitting TRBD1. There are 16 residues in the CDR3. The J segment lost 2 bases and the V segment lost 4 bases, leaving 8 bases of the junction unmatched. Germline V gives CDR1 SGHRS, CDR2 YFSETQ. The entire variable domain, with the rest obtained from reference TRBV5-1 and TRBJ2-2, is as follows: KAGVTQTPRYLIKTRGQQVTLSCSPISGHRSVSWYQQTPGQGLQFLFEYFSETQRNKGNFPGRFSGRQFSNSRSEMNVSTLELGDSALYLCASSHRGQLNTGELFFGEGSRLTVL.

The chain joins TRBV4-2 to TRBJ2-5, with 7 bases fitting TRBD2. Germline V CDR1 and CDR2: LGHNA, YNFKEQ. CDR3 length equals 16 residues. V dropped 1 base and J dropped 6; count of bases not matched to a gene: 11. CDR3 amino acids: CASSQGGREWEKTQYF. The CDR3 coding sequence is TGTGCCAGCAGCCAAGGTGGGCGGGAGTGGGAAAAGACCCAGTACTTC.

The J gene is TRBJ2-2, the V gene TRBV11-2, with 7 bases fitting TRBD2. This CDR3 region has 17 residues. Germline CDR1 reads SGHAT; CDR2 reads FQNNGV. The V segment lost 5 bases and the J segment 6 bases; nucleotides outside the gene matches: 15. CDR3 loop: CASSKGVEGGAAGELFF. The CDR3 region has the DNA TGTGCCAGCAGCAAAGGGGTCGAGGGAGGGGCGGCCGGGGAGCTGTTTTTT.

This chain links TRBV5-1 with TRBJ2-4; maybe TRBD2 (6 bases). V dropped 5 bases and J dropped 2 bases, with 11 bases sitting between them. The CDR3 is made up of 14 amino acids. Looked up from germline, CDR1 is SGHRS and CDR2 is YFSETQ. CDR3 nucleotide sequence: TGCGCCAGCAGTTCCCTAGCGACCAAAAACATTCAGTACTTC. Translating gives CASSSLATKNIQYF.

The rearrangement joins TRBV6-1 to TRBJ2-5; D may be TRBD1 (5 bases). Per the germline V gene, CDR1 is MNHNS and CDR2 is SASEGT. The V and J ends lost 10 bases and 3 bases respectively, with 15 bases between them. The length of the CDR3 is 13 residues. The chain's CDR3 is CATHQGPEETQYF. In DNA, the CDR3 is TGTGCCACTCATCAGGGCCCCGAAGAGACCCAGTACTTC.

This clone was observed a single time. V is TRBV7-9 and J is TRBJ2-5; 8 nucleotides line up with TRBD1. J was trimmed by 5 bases and V by 5 bases; bases with no gene match: 7. The CDR3 contains 14 residues. Germline V CDR1 and CDR2: SEHNR, FQNEAQ (reference sequence). CDR3 loop: CASSHSGGRETQYF. The DNA of the CDR3 is TGTGCCAGCAGCCATTCAGGGGGCCGGGAGACCCAGTACTTC.

This clone was recorded only once. The rearrangement uses TRBV7-6 and TRBJ2-7; 11 bases match TRBD2. Trimming took 1 base from V and 4 from J; bases not matched to a gene: 3. Germline-derived CDR1 and CDR2 are SGHVS and FNYEAQ. This CDR3 spans 15 amino acids. CDR3 DNA: TGTGCCAGCAGCTTAGAACTAGCGGGAGAATACGAGCAGTACTTC. Its translation: CASSLELAGEYEQYF. The full variable domain, in which reference TRBV7-6 and TRBJ2-7 provide the parts outside the CDR3, is GAGVSQSPRYKVTKRGQDVALRCDPISGHVSLYWYRQALGQGPEFLTYFNYEAQQDKSGLPNDRFSAERPEGSISTLTIQRTEQRDSAMYRCASSLELAGEYEQYFGPGTRLTVT.

The chain links TRBV6-1 to TRBJ2-1; TRBD2 aligns across 11 bases. Trimming removed 0 bases from V and 7 bases from J; junction bases left unmatched: 8. Germline CDR1 MNHNS, CDR2 SASEGT. The CDR3 loop spans 17 amino acids. This CDR3 reads CASSEASLAGGGNEQFF. The CDR3, as DNA: TGTGCCAGCAGTGAAGCTTCCCTAGCGGGGGGCGGGAATGAGCAGTTCTTC.

V is TRBV7-9 and J is TRBJ2-1; no definite D call. This CDR3 contains 15 residues. Germline V gene sequence: CDR1 SEHNR, CDR2 FQNEAQ (reference sequence). Trimming left V 5 bases short and J 0 bases short, with 11 bases between. The CDR3 nucleotides are TGTGCCAGCAGCACAGACATGAGCTCCTACAATGAGCAGTTCTTC. Translating gives CASSTDMSSYNEQFF.

The chain couples TRBV25-1 to TRBJ2-1, with D tentatively TRBD1 (5 bases). Trimming took 2 bases from V and 0 from J, leaving 8 bases between them. Per the germline V gene, CDR1 is MGHDK and CDR2 is SYGVNS. CDR3 length: 15 residues. CDR3 sequence: CASSEQGNSYNEQFF. In nucleotides, the CDR3 is TGTGCCAGCAGTGAACAGGGTAACTCCTACAATGAGCAGTTCTTC.

The V and J genes are TRBV19 and TRBJ2-1; no clear D. The CDR3 consists of 14 residues. The germline V and J ends were trimmed by 5 bases and 4 bases, with 12 bases remaining between them. CDR1 and CDR2 from the germline V gene are LNHDA and SQIVND (reference sequence). The CDR3 region has the DNA TGTGCCAGTAGTGCCCCAGGTGGGTACAATGAGCAGTTCTTC. Translation: CASSAPGGYNEQFF.

This chain links TRBV9 with TRBJ2-2, with 12 bases matching TRBD1. CDR3 length equals 16 residues. Germline V gene data show CDR1 as SGDLS and CDR2 as YYNGEE. V was clipped by 3 bases and J by 7 bases; unmatched bases: 7. The CDR3 spells CASSEWDRGLGGELFF. In nucleotides, the CDR3 is TGTGCCAGCAGCGAGTGGGACAGGGGGCTCGGCGGGGAGCTGTTTTTT.